The TCR beta chain under discussion was sequenced for a study of cytomegalovirus exposure and HLA in healthy donors. J lost 6 bases, V lost 6 bases, and 3 bases had no gene match. The CDR3 is 12 residues long. In germline, CDR1 is LNHDA, CDR2 SQIVND (reference sequence). Notes on the study in general: Sequences of the TCR beta chain were said to predict the HLA-A and HLA-B alleles of most subjects accurately. Serostatus for CMV was the only available immune exposure information.

Of note for this clone: The antigen is not known.

Among the donors, all were healthy bone marrow donors. PCR used 60 Vbeta primers and 13 Jbeta primers. The method was immunoSEQ multiplex PCR; TCRdb's version includes in-frame clones alone and lacks a portion of them. The sample has about 63,000 clones; around 75% are singletons. The sequenced sample was PBMCs. The gene calls are TRBV19 and TRBJ1-2, with 8 bases that match TRBD1. The receptor was derived from a woman aged 40 to 49 in good health and CMV-seropositive. The CDR3 bases are TGTGCCAGTAGACTGGACAGGGATGGCTACACCTTC. This sequence encodes CASRLDRDGYTF.